One sample yielded the 22 T cell receptor beta chains listed below, sequenced in a study of T cell responses to AZD1222 COVID-19 vaccine (dated by TCRdb to the early 2020s). Receptor amplification or capture employed the immunoSEQ multiplex PCR assay. TCRdb retrieved this table from immuneACCESS and kept in-frame rearrangements only. Not all clones are present; in checked studies, unresolved V genes account for under half, and no reason is known for the remainder. This sample lists roughly 200,000 clones; approximately 94% were detected once. The ten largest clones represent about 1.5% of the sample. The time point label, as the study defines it: about 28 days (+/-7) after the second vaccine dose. The sample's treatment or condition label, decoded: meningococcal conjugate vaccine given as trial control. The sample consisted of peripheral blood, taken 28 days after the second dose of the MenACWY control vaccine. Receptor source: an adult who received the MenACWY meningococcal vaccine as a control.

This clone has more than one count but fewer than ten. The chain carries TRBV12-3 or TRBV12-4 and TRBJ1-2; possible D gene TRBD1, 6 bases. The CDR3 covers 11 residues. The V and J ends lost 6 bases and 12 bases respectively, with 14 bases between them. In DNA form, the CDR3 reads TGTGCCAGCAGCCTCGGGAGGGGGAACACCTTC. It translates to CASSLGRGNTF.

The rearrangement joins TRBV9 to TRBJ2-3, with D unresolved. Trimming took 2 bases from V and 4 from J, leaving 8 bases between them. The CDR3 length is 13 residues. The germline CDR1 and CDR2 sequences are SGDLS and YYNGEE. CDR3 region: CASSVSGSDTQYF. The CDR3 DNA is TGTGCCAGCAGCGTGAGTGGGTCAGATACGCAGTATTTT.

A single count supports this clone. This chain joins TRBV5-1 and TRBJ1-2, with D perhaps matching TRBD1 (5 bases). The CDR3 length is 13 residues. Germline CDR1 reads SGHRS; CDR2 reads YFSETQ. With 4 bases removed from V and 4 bases from J, the gap between germline ends came to 11 bases. CDR3 residues: CASSMGLTYGYTF. In DNA, the CDR3 is TGCGCCAGCAGCATGGGACTGACCTATGGCTACACCTTC.

The chain employs TRBV11-2 and TRBJ2-1, with TRBD2 as a possible D gene (5 bases). In germline, CDR1 is SGHAT, CDR2 FQNNGV. V gave up 1 base and J gave up 6 bases, with 10 bases separating them. The CDR3 runs 14 residues. The CDR3 coding sequence is TGTGCCAGCAGCTTAGGTAGCGTGGGCAATGAGCAGTTCTTC. It specifies CASSLGSVGNEQFF.

The DNA of the CDR3 is TGTGCCAGCAGTTCAGGGGCCACCCCACTTTTCTCCTACGAGCAGTACTTC. Translating it yields CASSSGATPLFSYEQYF. The chain carries TRBV28 and TRBJ2-7, with D possibly TRBD1 on 6 matching bases. The CDR3 is 17 residues long. The V and J ends lost 4 bases and 0 bases respectively, with 19 bases between them. The V gene's germline CDR1 is MDHEN and CDR2 SYDVKM.

The rearrangement links TRBV3-1 (or the pseudogene TRBV3-2) to TRBJ2-1, with D unresolved. This CDR3 is 12 amino acids long. The V end lost 4 bases, the J end lost 6 bases, and 7 bases lay between the germline ends. Germline CDR1 LGHDT, CDR2 YNNKEL (reference sequence). The CDR3 region is CASSPVGNEQFF. DNA of the CDR3: TGTGCCAGCAGCCCCGTGGGCAATGAGCAGTTCTTC.

Written as DNA, the CDR3 is TGTGCCAGCAGCTTAGGTCTAGCGGGCGAGACCCAGTACTTC. Translation: CASSLGLAGETQYF. The rearrangement uses TRBV11-2 and TRBJ2-5; 8 bases agree with TRBD2. CDR1 is SGHAT, CDR2 FQNNGV, per germline. This CDR3 is 14 amino acids long. J was trimmed by 5 bases and V by 1 base; bases with no gene match: 3.

The rearrangement links TRBV7-3 to TRBJ1-6; D perhaps matches TRBD1 (5 bases). The CDR3 consists of 13 residues. Trimming pared 5 bases from V and 7 bases from J, leaving 9 bases between. Germline CDR1 SGHTA, CDR2 FQGTGA. In DNA form, the CDR3 reads TGTGCCAGCAGCGCGACAGCCAATTCACCCCTCCACTTT. Amino acid sequence: CASSATANSPLHF. Full variable domain (rest looked up from reference TRBV7-3 and TRBJ1-6): GAGVSQTPSNKVTEKGKYVELRCDPISGHTALYWYRQSLGQGPEFLIYFQGTGAADDSGLPNDRFFAVRPEGSVSTLKIQRTERGDSAVYLCASSATANSPLHFGNGTRLTVT.

A word on this clone: The same CDR3 can be traced to other DNA sequences in this sample. The chain uses TRBV6-2 or TRBV6-3 and TRBJ1-4; D is perhaps TRBD1 (5 bases). The CDR3 consists of 15 residues. V shed 0 bases and J shed 4 bases, with 9 bases lying between them. The germline CDR1 and CDR2 sequences are MNHEY and SVGEGT. The CDR3 region is CASSYSAGDNEKLFF. CDR3 sequence (DNA): TGTGCCAGCAGTTACTCTGCGGGGGATAATGAAAAACTGTTTTTT.

This clone was seen a single time. The chain is built from TRBV2 and TRBJ1-2; D perhaps matches TRBD1 (5 bases). Trimming cost V 1 base and J 2 bases, with 23 bases left between them. Looked up from germline, CDR1 is SNHLY and CDR2 is FYNNEI. The CDR3 has 19 amino acids. In nucleotides, the CDR3 is TGTGCCAGCAGTGAAGGGGGCAGAGGGCCTGGGGAGGAGAACTATGGCTACACCTTC. Residues: CASSEGGRGPGEENYGYTF. Looking up the rest from reference TRBV2 and TRBJ1-2 gives the full variable domain: EPEVTQTPSHQVTQMGQEVILRCVPISNHLYFYWYRQILGQKVEFLVSFYNNEISEKSEIFDDQFSVERPDGSNFTLKIRSTKLEDSAMYFCASSEGGRGPGEENYGYTFGSGTRLTVV.

V usage is TRBV5-1 and J usage is TRBJ1-3; 8 positions match TRBD1. The CDR3 length is 15 residues. Germline CDR1 reads SGHRS; CDR2 reads YFSETQ. V lost 3 bases and J lost 2; bases outside the gene matches: 4. The CDR3 loop is CASSYGQGPGNTIYF. Written as DNA, the CDR3 is TGCGCCAGCAGCTACGGACAGGGACCTGGAAACACCATATATTTT.

This clone was observed a single time. The gene calls are TRBV7-9 and TRBJ1-2; TRBD1 aligns across 10 bases. J was trimmed by 8 bases and V by 5 bases; bases with no gene match: 8. Germline CDR1 SEHNR, CDR2 FQNEAQ (reference sequence). The CDR3 runs to 14 residues. In DNA, the CDR3 is TGTGCCAGCAGCGATAGGGGACAGGGGAGCGGCTACACCTTC. Translating gives CASSDRGQGSGYTF.

V and J are TRBV15 and TRBJ2-7; maybe TRBD2 (6 bases). V lost 5 bases, J lost 2 bases, and 16 bases lay in between. The CDR3 length is 15 residues. CDR1 is LNHNV, CDR2 YYDKDF, per germline (reference sequence). CDR3 protein: CATSDYGGLAYEQYF. The CDR3 bases are TGTGCCACCAGCGACTACGGGGGACTGGCCTACGAGCAGTACTTC.

CDR3 sequence (DNA): TGTGCCAGCGGATACAGGGACCACGAGCAGTACTTC. Protein product: CASGYRDHEQYF. The chain is built from TRBV3-1 (or the pseudogene TRBV3-2) and TRBJ2-7, with D possibly being TRBD1 (6 bases). V lost 8 bases to trimming and J lost 5 bases, with 13 bases between them. The germline gives CDR1 LGHDT, CDR2 YNNKEL (reference sequence). This CDR3 contains 12 residues.

The chain recombines TRBV2 with TRBJ2-2; 9 nucleotides match TRBD1. V dropped 3 bases and J dropped 9; count of bases not matched to a gene: 8. The germline CDR1 and CDR2 sequences are SNHLY and FYNNEI. This CDR3 comprises 15 residues. The CDR3: CASSDLGTGNRELFF. CDR3 sequence (DNA): TGTGCCAGCAGTGATCTTGGGACAGGGAACCGGGAGCTGTTTTTT.

The chain combines TRBV6-1 with TRBJ1-1; TRBD1 aligns across 7 bases. V shed 2 bases and J 7 bases; nucleotides not matched to a gene: 10. Germline CDR1 and CDR2: MNHNS and SASEGT. CDR3 length: 15 residues. The CDR3 DNA sequence: TGTGCCAGCAGTGAAAACCCAGGGGGGGTGGATGAAGCTTTCTTT. Its protein is CASSENPGGVDEAFF.

The chain couples TRBV4-3 to TRBJ2-3; 9 bases agree with TRBD2. CDR1 is LGHNA and CDR2 is YSLEER in the germline V gene. CDR3 size: 18 residues. V lost 2 bases and J lost 1; bases outside the gene matches: 10. This CDR3 is CASSQNIYPSGGTDTQYF. The CDR3 DNA follows: TGCGCCAGCAGCCAAAATATTTATCCTAGCGGGGGCACAGATACGCAGTATTTT.

The chain is built from TRBV9 and TRBJ1-2, with 9 bases identical to TRBD1. Germline V gene lookup returns CDR1 SGDLS and CDR2 YYNGEE. V shed 4 bases, J shed 2 bases, and the junction held 9 bases outside the gene matches. The CDR3 has 16 amino acids. In DNA form, the CDR3 reads TGTGCCAGCAGCCCCCAGCCGGGACAGGGCAACTATGGCTACACCTTC. This sequence encodes CASSPQPGQGNYGYTF.

The chain couples TRBV7-9 to TRBJ2-7; the D is unclear. The CDR3 sequence is 12 residues long. V shed 4 bases and J shed 2 bases, with 6 bases lying between them. CDR1 SEHNR and CDR2 FQNEAQ come from the germline V gene (reference sequence). CDR3 bases: TGTGCCAGCAGCTCCTCCCCCTACGAGCAGTACTTC. The encoded protein is CASSSSPYEQYF. The full variable domain, rest sourced from reference TRBV7-9 and TRBJ2-7, is DTGVSQNPRHKITKRGQNVTFRCDPISEHNRLYWYRQTLGQGPEFLTYFQNEAQLEKSRLLSDRFSAERPKGSFSTLEIQRTEQGDSAMYLCASSSSPYEQYFGPGTRLTVT.

The rearrangement uses TRBV27 and TRBJ2-7, with TRBD2 matching 14 bases. Germline V CDR1 and CDR2: MNHEY, SMNVEV (reference sequence). The CDR3 sequence is 15 residues long. V gave up 5 bases and J gave up 4 bases; unmatched junction bases: 4. CDR3 sequence (DNA): TGTGCCAGCAGTCCCGGACTAGCGGGAGGTTACGAGCAGTACTTC. Its protein is CASSPGLAGGYEQYF.

The genes are TRBV6-5 and TRBJ1-2; 9 nucleotides align to TRBD1. The CDR3 has 15 amino acids. Trimming removed 2 bases from V and 7 bases from J; junction bases left unmatched: 8. Per the germline V gene, CDR1 is MNHEY and CDR2 is SVGAGI. In DNA form, the CDR3 reads TGTGCCAGCAGTTACGGCCCGGGACAGGGAGGTGGCTACACCTTC. Its translation: CASSYGPGQGGGYTF.

The chain carries TRBV7-3 and TRBJ2-1; TRBD1 agrees at 11 bases. V shed 5 bases and J 8 bases; nucleotides not matched to a gene: 5. Germline values: CDR1 SGHTA, CDR2 FQGTGA. This CDR3 has 14 residues. The CDR3 nucleotides are TGTGCCAGCAGCACCGGACAGGGGGCAGATGAGCAGTTCTTC. It encodes CASSTGQGADEQFF.